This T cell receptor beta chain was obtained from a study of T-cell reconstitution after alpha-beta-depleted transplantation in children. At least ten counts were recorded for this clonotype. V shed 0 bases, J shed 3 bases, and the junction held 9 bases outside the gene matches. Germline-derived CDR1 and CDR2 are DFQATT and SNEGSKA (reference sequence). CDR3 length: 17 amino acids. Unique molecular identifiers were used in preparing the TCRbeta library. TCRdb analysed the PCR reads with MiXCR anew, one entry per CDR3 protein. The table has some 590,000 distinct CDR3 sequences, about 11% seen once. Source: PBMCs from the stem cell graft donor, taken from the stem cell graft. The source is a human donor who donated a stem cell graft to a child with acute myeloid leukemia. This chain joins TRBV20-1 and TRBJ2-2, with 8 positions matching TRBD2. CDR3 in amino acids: CSARDHREGPYTGELFF. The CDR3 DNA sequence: TGCAGTGCTAGAGATCATCGGGAGGGCCCGTACACCGGGGAGCTGTTTTTT.